Included here is one T cell receptor beta chain sequence, with context. Antigen specificity is unknown. The library tagged individual cDNA molecules with unique molecular identifiers. Original methodology: Sampled TCR counts reached a median of approximately 93,000 per sample, with values ranging from 23,224 to 690,600. TCRdb passed the RACE reads through MiXCR, listing each CDR3 protein once. In this record, the V and J calls reflect TCRdb's handling and not the investigators' own analysis. The sample holds about 97,000 distinct CDR3 sequences; around a quarter are singletons and the top ten take about 9.3%. Time point meaning: patch test 3, about 24 weeks after DPC sensitization. Noted treatment: therapeutic diphenylcyclopropenone sensitization with weekly scalp DPC. The data were obtained in a study of human T cells and chemical hapten exposure. The wider study: Patients, mostly women, had alopecia areata, alopecia totalis or alopecia universalis. Findings of the study overall: TCRs exceeding 1 in 1000 frequency stayed unchanged with DPC sensitization.

Germline lookup yields CDR1 SGHAT and CDR2 FQNNGV. V dropped 5 bases and J dropped 5; count of bases not matched to a gene: 7. This CDR3 comprises 15 residues. The chain recombines TRBV11-2 with TRBJ2-5, with 11 bases matching TRBD2. The sample consisted of whole blood, taken in connection with sensitization to the hapten diphenylcyclopropenone (DPC). This receptor was taken from a man aged 40-49 years with alopecia areata. Some clones in this sample may be carry-over from other donors' samples. CDR3 sequence reads: CASSVLAGAGETQYF. The CDR3 coding sequence is TGTGCCAGCAGCGTACTAGCGGGGGCTGGCGAGACCCAGTACTTC.